Here is one T cell receptor beta chain with its context. Its antigen is undetermined. The naive CD8+ gate required CD45RO-CCR7+CD27+CD95- phenotype. From germline, CDR1 is LGHDT and CDR2 YNNKEL (reference sequence). The CDR3 length is 15 residues. The sample originates from a study of CXCR3-negative and CXCR3-positive naive CD8 T cells. Regarding the study as a whole: Whereas memory cells differed, naive CXCR3-negative and CXCR3-positive cells shared similar TRBV-TRBJ usage. Hydrophobicity of TRB CDR3s was greater in CXCR3-positive naive cells than in CXCR3-negative naive cells. TCR interaction strength was inferred from TRB CDR3 physicochemistry, as CD5 matched across naive subsets.

Via 5' RACE with UMI labels, TRB cDNA libraries were prepared. TCRdb re-called the 5' RACE reads; one entry per CDR3 protein, DNA not given. This table holds some 110,000 distinct CDR3 sequences. The chain recombines TRBV3-1 with TRBJ2-7; as DNA is missing, the TRBD1 call by TCRdb cannot be tested. Sequenced input: naive CXCR3+ CD8+ T cells from blood. Sample subset: CD45RO-CCR7+CD27+CD95- naive CD8+ T cells expressing CXCR3 (TNR3+). The source of this sequence is a human donor in good health. Some clones in this sample may be carry-over from other donors' samples. The CDR3 is CASRSTGTSWYEQYF.